This T cell receptor beta chain comes out of a study of T cell clonality in common variable immunodeficiency. Study-wide results and caveats: Authors noted CVID clonality's cause needs subpopulation repertoire sequencing.

Most patients and controls had Caucasian heritage. Sequencing input was equivalent genomic DNA from CVID and controls. TCRdb's table, derived via immunoSEQ multiplex PCR, lists solely in-frame clones and lacks some. The sample was found to contain about 60,000 clones, and every one recurs. The CDR3 extends over 16 amino acids. CDR1 is LGHNA and CDR2 is YNFKEQ in the germline V gene. Trimming took 4 bases from V and 0 from J, leaving 14 bases between them. This clone has at least ten counts. The antigen is unknown. The read terminates 3 residues before the CDR3 end, so the remaining end is supplied by the germline J gene.

The chain combines TRBV4-2 with TRBJ2-3; a possible D gene is TRBD2 (6 bases). The receptor was isolated from a person aged 18 to 70 in good health. The sequenced sample consisted of peripheral blood mononuclear cells. CDR3 sequence: CASSPVGSGSTDTQYF. Partial CDR3 DNA: TGTGCCAGCAGCCCCGTAGGTAGCGGAAGCACAGATACG.